This entry describes one TCR beta chain. The CDR3 spans 16 residues. Germline CDR1 reads LNHDA; CDR2 reads SQIVND (reference sequence). V lost 5 bases and J lost 0; bases outside the gene matches: 8. The repertoire was sequenced with immunoSEQ multiplex PCR; TCRdb's copy has only in-frame clones and lacks some. The table includes approximately 62,000 clones, roughly four fifths detected once. The data stem from a study of blood T cell repertoires in COVID-19. Study-level information: Specimens from acute and convalescent COVID-19 originated in the United States, Italy and Spain.

The J gene is TRBJ2-5, the V gene TRBV19, with 8 bases aligning to TRBD1. The TCR sequence derives from a woman aged 45-59 years with active or convalescent COVID-19. Sequences were obtained from peripheral blood. CDR3 DNA: TGTGCCAGTAGTCACCGACAGGGGCAGTACCAAGAGACCCAGTACTTC. Translation: CASSHRQGQYQETQYF.